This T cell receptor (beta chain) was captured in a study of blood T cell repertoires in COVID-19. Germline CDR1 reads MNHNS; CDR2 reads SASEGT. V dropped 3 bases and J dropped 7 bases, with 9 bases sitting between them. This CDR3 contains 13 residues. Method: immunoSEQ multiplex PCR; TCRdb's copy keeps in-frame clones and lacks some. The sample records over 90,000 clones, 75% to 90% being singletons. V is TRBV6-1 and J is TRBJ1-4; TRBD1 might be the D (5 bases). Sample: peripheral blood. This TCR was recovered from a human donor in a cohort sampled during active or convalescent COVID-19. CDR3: CASSEGRGEKLFF. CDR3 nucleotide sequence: TGTGCCAGCAGTGAGGGAAGGGGTGAAAAACTGTTTTTT.